This TCR beta chain was identified during a study of T cells after yellow fever vaccination. TCRdb reanalysed the 5' RACE reads using MiXCR and keeps one entry per CDR3 protein. Among under 600,000 distinct CDR3 sequences listed, just over 20% were seen once. Trimming at V came to 2 bases and at J to 0 bases, leaving 3 bases not matched to a gene. Germline V gene lookup returns CDR1 SGHTA and CDR2 FQGNSA. CDR3 length: 15 residues. This chain links TRBV7-2 with TRBJ1-2; 7 positions agree with TRBD1. The source was PBMCs, collected approximately 20 days after the first yellow fever vaccination. The source of this sequence is a man aged 18 to 35 who received the YFV17D yellow fever vaccine. CDR3 sequence (DNA): TGTGCCAGCAGCTTAAGGACAGGATCTAACTATGGCTACACCTTC. Protein: CASSLRTGSNYGYTF.